The T cell receptor (beta chain) under discussion was sequenced for a study of T-cell reconstitution after alpha-beta-depleted transplantation in children. In this sample, this clonotype turned up many times. The V end lost 0 bases, the J end lost 5 bases, and 13 bases lay between the germline ends. The CDR3 is 15 residues long. Germline CDR1 SEHNR, CDR2 FQNEAQ (reference sequence). A library of TCRbeta sequences, prepared with unique molecular identifiers, was generated. Each CDR3 protein gets one entry after TCRdb re-called the PCR reads with MiXCR. The sample has over 400,000 distinct CDR3 sequences, over 40% seen once.

The material sequenced was PBMCs, taken before TCRalphabeta/CD19-depleted stem cell transplant. The chain carries TRBV7-9 and TRBJ1-1; unclear D gene. The receptor was derived from a girl aged 2 to 10 with aplastic anemia, due to receive a stem cell transplant. CDR3 sequence: CASSLAGGSRTEAFF. The CDR3 region has the DNA TGTGCCAGCAGCTTAGCAGGTGGGTCACGAACTGAAGCTTTCTTT.